A selection of T cell receptor beta chains follows, all from one sample in a study of blood T cell repertoires in COVID-19. Produced via immunoSEQ multiplex PCR; TCRdb's table is partial and in-frame only. The table shows about 74,000 clones, with about 91% occurring only once. The sample taken for sequencing was peripheral blood. These receptors originate from an elderly woman with active or convalescent COVID-19. Both conserved end residues are part of each CDR3. A D gene is named only where the DNA matches it firmly. Size is omitted from some rows. Given values are once, few, many or a class for expanded clones.

CDR3nt: TGCGCCAGCAGCTGGGACAGCTCTGGGGCCAACGTCCTGACTTTC
CDR3aa: CASSWDSSGANVLTF
j_gene: TRBJ2-6
d_gene: TRBD1
abundance: .
v_gene: TRBV5-1

CDR3nt: TGTGCCTGGAGTGCATACACCCCTGGGGCCAACGTCCTGACTTTC
CDR3aa: CAWSAYTPGANVLTF
j_gene: TRBJ2-6
d_gene: .
abundance: few
v_gene: TRBV30

CDR3nt: TGTGCCAGCAGTCAGGAAGTGGTATCCGGGGAGCTGTTTTTT
CDR3aa: CASSQEVVSGELFF
j_gene: TRBJ2-2
d_gene: .
abundance: .
v_gene: TRBV9

CDR3nt: TGTGCCAGCAGACAGGGGGCTAATCAGCCCCAGCATTTT
CDR3aa: CASRQGANQPQHF
j_gene: TRBJ1-5
d_gene: TRBD1
abundance: .
v_gene: TRBV6-6

CDR3nt: TGTGCCAGCACCCCGGACAGGGTGGATTTAGGCTACACCTTC
CDR3aa: CASTPDRVDLGYTF
j_gene: TRBJ1-2
d_gene: TRBD1
abundance: .
v_gene: TRBV5-6

CDR3nt: TGTGCCATCAGTAAAGGGGCTAACACTGAAGCTTTCTTT
CDR3aa: CAISKGANTEAFF
j_gene: TRBJ1-1
d_gene: .
abundance: .
v_gene: TRBV10-3

CDR3nt: TGCGCCAGCAGCTTGGAGCAGGGGGGCGAGCAGTACTTC
CDR3aa: CASSLEQGGEQYF
j_gene: TRBJ2-7
d_gene: .
abundance: .
v_gene: TRBV5-1

CDR3nt: TGTGCCACCAGTGGTCCAGGGGGCGGCACCGGGGAGCTGTTTTTT
CDR3aa: CATSGPGGGTGELFF
j_gene: TRBJ2-2
d_gene: TRBD1
abundance: .
v_gene: TRBV24-1

CDR3nt: TGTGCCAGCAGCTTAGATCGAGCGGGGGGGGAGACCCAGTACTTC
CDR3aa: CASSLDRAGGETQYF
j_gene: TRBJ2-5
d_gene: TRBD2
abundance: .
v_gene: TRBV11-3

CDR3nt: TGTGCCAGCAGTTACTACCGGGACAGCTCTACTAATGAAAAACTGTTTTTT
CDR3aa: CASSYYRDSSTNEKLFF
j_gene: TRBJ1-4
d_gene: TRBD1
abundance: .
v_gene: TRBV6-2/TRBV6-3

CDR3nt: TGTGCCAGCAGTGAAACCTGGGGAGCTAACTATGGCTACACCTTC
CDR3aa: CASSETWGANYGYTF
j_gene: TRBJ1-2
d_gene: .
abundance: .
v_gene: TRBV2

CDR3nt: TGTGCCACCAGTGACCTACAGGGGAGCAATCAGCCCCAGCATTTT
CDR3aa: CATSDLQGSNQPQHF
j_gene: TRBJ1-5
d_gene: TRBD1
abundance: once
v_gene: TRBV24-1

CDR3nt: TGCGCCAGCAGGGGACAGGTCCAAGAGACCCAGTACTTC
CDR3aa: CASRGQVQETQYF
j_gene: TRBJ2-5
d_gene: TRBD1
abundance: .
v_gene: TRBV5-1

CDR3nt: TGCGCCAGCAGCTTGGTTCCTAGCGGGGGGCCAACAGATACGCAGTATTTT
CDR3aa: CASSLVPSGGPTDTQYF
j_gene: TRBJ2-3
d_gene: TRBD2
abundance: .
v_gene: TRBV5-1

CDR3nt: TGTGCCAGCAGCTTGGGGGGATGGACAGGCTACACAGATACGCAGTATTTT
CDR3aa: CASSLGGWTGYTDTQYF
j_gene: TRBJ2-3
d_gene: .
abundance: .
v_gene: TRBV7-2

CDR3nt: TGCGCCAGCAGCACTAGGCAGGGGAATACGCAGTATTTT
CDR3aa: CASSTRQGNTQYF
j_gene: TRBJ2-3
d_gene: .
abundance: .
v_gene: TRBV4-3

CDR3nt: TGTGCCTGGAACCTACAGGGGCCTGGGGCCAACGTCCTGACTTTC
CDR3aa: CAWNLQGPGANVLTF
j_gene: TRBJ2-6
d_gene: TRBD1
abundance: .
v_gene: TRBV30

CDR3nt: TGTGCCAGCTCACCGGAAGGGAGGGAGCAGTACTTC
CDR3aa: CASSPEGREQYF
j_gene: TRBJ2-7
d_gene: .
abundance: few
v_gene: TRBV18

CDR3nt: TGTGCCACCAGTGATTCCCTAGCGGGGACCTACAATGAGCAGTTCTTC
CDR3aa: CATSDSLAGTYNEQFF
j_gene: TRBJ2-1
d_gene: TRBD2
abundance: .
v_gene: TRBV24-1

CDR3nt: TGTGCCAGCAGCCAGGGACTAGTAACCCAAGAGACCCAGTACTTC
CDR3aa: CASSQGLVTQETQYF
j_gene: TRBJ2-5
d_gene: TRBD2
abundance: .
v_gene: TRBV3-1/TRBV3-2

CDR3nt: TGCGCCCGCAGCTTACCGGGGGGGGTCACAGATACGCAGTATTTT
CDR3aa: CARSLPGGVTDTQYF
j_gene: TRBJ2-3
d_gene: TRBD2
abundance: .
v_gene: TRBV5-1

CDR3nt: TGCGCCAGCAGCTTAGCCGGGAGCTCTGGAAACACCATATATTTT
CDR3aa: CASSLAGSSGNTIYF
j_gene: TRBJ1-3
d_gene: .
abundance: few
v_gene: TRBV5-1

CDR3nt: TGTGCCAGCAGGACCTCCGTCTGGGGGGACTATGGCTACACCTTC
CDR3aa: CASRTSVWGDYGYTF
j_gene: TRBJ1-2
d_gene: .
abundance: .
v_gene: TRBV2

CDR3nt: TGTGCCAGCTCACCAGGACAGTTGTATGAAAAACTGTTTTTT
CDR3aa: CASSPGQLYEKLFF
j_gene: TRBJ1-4
d_gene: .
abundance: .
v_gene: TRBV18

CDR3nt: TGTGCCAGTAGTCCCGGGACTAGCGGGAGCCATGAGCAGTTCTTC
CDR3aa: CASSPGTSGSHEQFF
j_gene: TRBJ2-1
d_gene: TRBD2
abundance: .
v_gene: TRBV19

CDR3nt: TGTGCCAGCAGCCTTGCGGGGACTACTCTGTTCTTC
CDR3aa: CASSLAGTTLFF
j_gene: TRBJ2-1
d_gene: TRBD2
abundance: once
v_gene: TRBV6-2/TRBV6-3

CDR3nt: TGTGCCAGCAGCGTAGGAGACCGGAGCGGGGGGCCCCAAGAGACCCAGTACTTC
CDR3aa: CASSVGDRSGGPQETQYF
j_gene: TRBJ2-5
d_gene: TRBD2
abundance: .
v_gene: TRBV9

CDR3nt: TGCGCCAGCAGTGAGTCGGGAGCTAATGAAAAACTGTTTTTT
CDR3aa: CASSESGANEKLFF
j_gene: TRBJ1-4
d_gene: .
abundance: .
v_gene: TRBV10-1

CDR3nt: TGCGCCAGCAGCCTGCATACAGGGGTAAGCGGGAGGGCCGTAACCTACGAGCAGTACTTC
CDR3aa: CASSLHTGVSGRAVTYEQYF
j_gene: TRBJ2-7
d_gene: TRBD2
abundance: .
v_gene: TRBV4-3

CDR3nt: TGTGCCAGCAGCTTGGACGGGGGGAAGGATACGCAGTATTTT
CDR3aa: CASSLDGGKDTQYF
j_gene: TRBJ2-3
d_gene: TRBD2
abundance: .
v_gene: TRBV5-5

CDR3nt: TGTGCCAGTAGTAGAATAGACAGGGGCGGAACTGAAGCTTTCTTT
CDR3aa: CASSRIDRGGTEAFF
j_gene: TRBJ1-1
d_gene: TRBD1
abundance: .
v_gene: TRBV19

CDR3nt: TGTGCCAGCAGCTCCTGGGGACATCTCGGGGAGCTGTTTTTT
CDR3aa: CASSSWGHLGELFF
j_gene: TRBJ2-2
d_gene: .
abundance: .
v_gene: TRBV7-2

CDR3nt: TGTGCCAGCAGTTTGCGAAGAACAGGGGTCGGTGTCTATGGCTACACCTTC
CDR3aa: CASSLRRTGVGVYGYTF
j_gene: TRBJ1-2
d_gene: TRBD1
abundance: .
v_gene: TRBV5-8

CDR3nt: TGTGCCAGCAGCTCGAAAGGGGTCACTGAAGCTTTCTTT
CDR3aa: CASSSKGVTEAFF
j_gene: TRBJ1-1
d_gene: .
abundance: .
v_gene: TRBV13

CDR3nt: TGTGCCAGCAGCCCGGGAAGCTCCTACAATGAGCAGTTCTTC
CDR3aa: CASSPGSSYNEQFF
j_gene: TRBJ2-1
d_gene: .
abundance: .
v_gene: TRBV7-3

CDR3nt: TGTGCCTGGAGTTGGAGCGGGAGTCGGAATGAGCAGTTCTTC
CDR3aa: CAWSWSGSRNEQFF
j_gene: TRBJ2-1
d_gene: TRBD2
abundance: .
v_gene: TRBV30

CDR3nt: TGTGCCAGCAGCTTGGTAGTGACTAGCGGCAGTCATGAGCAGTTCTTC
CDR3aa: CASSLVVTSGSHEQFF
j_gene: TRBJ2-1
d_gene: TRBD2
abundance: .
v_gene: TRBV5-6

CDR3nt: TGTGCCTGGAGGACTAGCGGGATTTCCTACGAGCAGTACTTC
CDR3aa: CAWRTSGISYEQYF
j_gene: TRBJ2-7
d_gene: TRBD2
abundance: .
v_gene: TRBV30

CDR3nt: TGTGCCAGCAGCGCATCAAAAACTAGCGGGAGTAGCAGATATGAGCAGTTCTTC
CDR3aa: CASSASKTSGSSRYEQFF
j_gene: TRBJ2-1
d_gene: TRBD2
abundance: .
v_gene: TRBV9

CDR3nt: TGCGCCAGCAGCTTGAGGGACCACAGGGTGGACACTGAAGCTTTCTTT
CDR3aa: CASSLRDHRVDTEAFF
j_gene: TRBJ1-1
d_gene: .
abundance: .
v_gene: TRBV5-1